The entry below gives a single T cell receptor beta chain sequence along with its context. As handled by the study authors: ImmunoSEQ output held junction-only sequences without quality scores, so filtering differed. The protocol was immunoSEQ multiplex PCR, while the TCRdb copy is restricted to in-frame clones and leaves out a portion. Clone size and the V and J calls come from that table; the DNA yielded D and trimming. The table includes over a million clones, nearly 99% detected once. This CDR3 is 19 amino acids long. Germline loops: CDR1 SGHRS, CDR2 YFSETQ. Trimming took off 3 bases at V and 2 bases at J, with 26 bases between the two ends. The data derive from a study of shared clonotypes between healthy human individuals.

The rearrangement joins TRBV5-1 to TRBJ1-1; D perhaps matches TRBD1 (6 bases). The clonotype comes from a man aged 25-45 years in good health. Sequenced input: naive CD4+ T cells sorted from blood. The subset is: CD45RA+ positively selected. This chain's CDR3 is CASSWEAVGATHLNTEAFF. For the CDR3, the DNA is TGCGCCAGCAGCTGGGAGGCGGTGGGGGCAACTCATTTAAACACTGAAGCTTTCTTT.